The 32 T cell receptor beta chains reported below all come from one sample, sequenced in a study of blood T cells in healthy people across ages. A sample-barcoded 5' primer and a J-beta primer mix were used in a second PCR of roughly 7 to 11 cycles. Each CDR3 protein gets one entry after TCRdb re-called the 5' RACE reads with MiXCR. The top ten clones hold about 4.1% of a sample with about 1.5 million distinct CDR3 sequences, 40% to 45% of them seen once. Sequencing was carried out using blood. Receptor source: a woman younger than 30 in good health.

This clonotype was detected a few times. V and J are TRBV6-6 and TRBJ2-3, with D perhaps being TRBD1 or TRBD2 (6 bases each). Deletions cut 0 bases from V and 0 bases from J, with 10 bases between. Germline V CDR1 and CDR2: MNHNY, SVGAGI (reference sequence). The CDR3 sequence is 16 residues long. The CDR3: CASSYSPGASTDTQYF. The CDR3 DNA reads TGTGCCAGCAGTTACTCTCCGGGGGCGAGCACAGATACGCAGTATTTT.

The chain recombines TRBV27 with TRBJ2-2; D tentatively reads TRBD1 or TRBD2 (6 bases each). This CDR3 contains 13 residues. Germline-derived CDR1 and CDR2 are MNHEY and SMNVEV (reference sequence). The V and J ends lost 5 bases and 6 bases respectively, with 10 bases between them. Here the CDR3 reads CASSARGPGELFF. The CDR3 nucleotides read TGTGCCAGCAGTGCTCGGGGGCCCGGGGAGCTGTTTTTT.

The chain combines TRBV25-1 with TRBJ2-5, with 8 bases that match TRBD1. There are 13 residues in the CDR3. J gave up 2 bases and V 9 bases, and 5 bases lay outside the gene matches. Germline CDR1 and CDR2: MGHDK and SYGVNS. CDR3 protein: CASVTGGQETQYF. The CDR3, as DNA: TGTGCCAGTGTTACAGGGGGACAAGAGACCCAGTACTTC.

Only one count was recorded for this clonotype. A much larger clone lies one base from this, so it may be a read error. CDR3 in DNA: TGTGCCAGCAGTAGAGGACAGGGGAGCTCCGACGAGCAGTACTTC. Amino acids: CASSRGQGSSDEQYF. The chain employs TRBV12-3 or TRBV12-4 and TRBJ2-7, with 9 bases matching TRBD1. This CDR3 spans 15 amino acids.

The chain has TRBV27 and TRBJ2-7, with 8 bases fitting TRBD2. The trim removed 5 bases at V and 7 bases at J, leaving 7 bases unmatched. Germline V CDR1 and CDR2: MNHEY, SMNVEV (reference sequence). This CDR3 has 13 residues. Here the CDR3 reads CASSGTSGGEQYF. The CDR3 DNA sequence: TGTGCCAGCAGTGGAACTAGCGGAGGTGAGCAGTACTTC.

Comment on this clonotype: At one of its ends the junction is not consistent with the germline gene, which may arise from a read error. The V and J genes are TRBV12-3 or TRBV12-4 and TRBJ2-1; D perhaps matches TRBD2 (7 bases). CDR3 length: 13 residues. The CDR3 spells CASKGGSYKEQFF. CDR3 sequence (DNA): TGTGCCAGCAAGGGGGGGTCCTACAAGGAGCAGTTCTTC.

The chain links TRBV7-2 to TRBJ2-7; a weak D match, TRBD1 (6 bases). Germline lookup yields CDR1 SGHTA and CDR2 FQGNSA. The V end lost 3 bases, the J end lost 1 base, and 10 bases lay between the germline ends. CDR3 length: 14 amino acids. The CDR3 nucleotides are TGTGCCAGCAGCTTTAACAGGGTTTCCTACGAGCAGTACTTC. Protein product: CASSFNRVSYEQYF.

This clonotype has just a few counts. The CDR3 region has the DNA TGTGCCAGAGAAAGAGCCGACGGTTACAATGAGCAGTTCTTC. Translating gives CARERADGYNEQFF. The chain combines TRBV27 with TRBJ2-1; the D is unclear. Trimming stripped 9 bases from V and 4 bases from J, with 16 bases between. This CDR3 comprises 14 residues. CDR1 is MNHEY and CDR2 is SMNVEV in the germline V gene (reference sequence).

This clonotype has a handful of counts. The CDR3 loop reads CAISDPSRVGEKLFF. In DNA, the CDR3 is TGTGCCATCAGTGACCCCTCCAGGGTGGGGGAAAAACTGTTTTTT. This chain links TRBV10-3 with TRBJ1-4, with a possible D match to TRBD1 (5 bases). The CDR3 contains 15 residues. Trimming shortened V by 3 bases and J by 8 bases, and 16 bases separated the two germline ends. Germline V lookup: CDR1 ENHRY, CDR2 SYGVKD.

This clonotype was seen only a few times. The rearrangement joins TRBV18 to TRBJ2-2; 7 bases line up with TRBD1. The CDR3 runs to 15 residues. Germline-derived CDR1 and CDR2 are KGHSH and LQKENI. The V and J ends lost 6 bases and 1 base, in that order; junction bases with no gene match: 5. The CDR3 DNA follows: TGTGCCAGCTCGTCGGACAGGCAGAACACCGGGGAGCTGTTTTTT. It encodes CASSSDRQNTGELFF.

A note on this clonotype: The junction departs from the called germline gene at one end, perhaps through a read error. V and J are TRBV7-2 and TRBJ2-5; no reliable D call. TRBJ2-1 explains the end of the DNA better; the J call may be wrong. Per the germline V gene, CDR1 is SGHTA and CDR2 is FQGNSA. The CDR3 has 12 amino acids. In DNA form, the CDR3 reads TGTGCCTGCAGCTTACGCCCTGTGACCCAGTTCTTC. Protein sequence: CACSLRPVTQFF.

This rearrangement joins TRBV12-3 or TRBV12-4 to TRBJ2-1; D possibly uses TRBD1 or TRBD2 (5 bases each). The V end was cut by 6 bases, the J end by 10 bases, with 22 bases between. This CDR3 spans 15 amino acids. CDR3 coding DNA: TGTGCCAGCAGGAGGGGACGTCAAAATACCTACGAGCAGTTCTTC. It translates to CASRRGRQNTYEQFF.

This clonotype came up once. The J gene is TRBJ2-1, the V gene TRBV20-1; 12 nucleotides line up with TRBD2. The J call may be incorrect, as the DNA end agrees better with TRBJ2-7. CDR1 and CDR2 from the germline V gene are DFQATT and SNEGSKA (reference sequence). The CDR3 covers 14 residues. The CDR3 protein is CSQTSGSSYNEQYF. CDR3 DNA sequence: TGCAGTCAGACTAGCGGGAGCTCCTACAATGAGCAGTACTTC.

This clonotype occurred a few times. The J gene is TRBJ2-4, the V gene TRBV27, with TRBD1 matching over 9 bases. The CDR3 loop spans 16 amino acids. V dropped 5 bases and J dropped 3; count of bases not matched to a gene: 8. The germline V gene encodes CDR1 MNHEY and CDR2 SMNVEV (reference sequence). The CDR3 DNA sequence: TGTGCCAGCAGTGTCCGACAGGGGGTGAGCAAAAACATTCAGTACTTC. Amino acids: CASSVRQGVSKNIQYF.

This chain connects TRBV25-1 to TRBJ2-3; D assignment may be TRBD1 or TRBD2 (5 bases each). Germline CDR1 and CDR2: MGHDK and SYGVNS. The germline V and J ends were trimmed by 3 bases and 10 bases, with 11 bases remaining between them. The CDR3 covers 12 residues. DNA of the CDR3: TGTGCCAGCAGTGATGGGGGATCTGCGCAGTATTTT. Translating it yields CASSDGGSAQYF.

This sequence joins TRBV28 and TRBJ1-2; perhaps TRBD1 as D (6 bases). The germline gives CDR1 MDHEN, CDR2 SYDVKM. This CDR3 has 15 amino acids. Trimming cost V 5 bases and J 0 bases, with 13 bases left between them. This CDR3 reads CASSPSRTANYGYTF. The CDR3 DNA follows: TGTGCCAGCAGTCCATCCCGGACAGCTAACTATGGCTACACCTTC.

The rearrangement uses TRBV11-2 and TRBJ1-1; D may be TRBD1 (5 bases). V shed 6 bases and J shed 6 bases, with 11 bases lying between them. Germline CDR1 reads SGHAT; CDR2 reads FQNNGV. This CDR3 region has 12 residues. CDR3 sequence: CASRGGFPEAFF. The CDR3 DNA reads TGTGCCAGCAGGGGGGGTTTCCCTGAAGCTTTCTTT.

The rearrangement uses TRBV20-1 and TRBJ1-3; a weak D match, TRBD1 (6 bases). Germline V gene lookup returns CDR1 DFQATT and CDR2 SNEGSKA (reference sequence). Trimming removed 4 bases at V and 1 base at J, with 14 bases between. This CDR3 region has 15 residues. The CDR3 nucleotides read TGCAGTGCTATTAATGAGGGGGGATCTGGAAACACCATATATTTT. This translates into CSAINEGGSGNTIYF.

This clonotype was recorded many times. V usage is TRBV4-1 and J usage is TRBJ2-4, with a possible D match to TRBD1 (5 bases). Germline V gene data show CDR1 as MGHRA and CDR2 as YSYEKL. V gave up 3 bases and J gave up 6 bases, with 12 bases separating them. This CDR3 spans 14 amino acids. The CDR3 nucleotides read TGCGCCAGCAGCCACCAGGACACGCTAAACATTCAGTACTTC. Encoded protein: CASSHQDTLNIQYF.

The rearrangement joins TRBV10-3 to TRBJ1-6, with D perhaps matching TRBD1 (5 bases). Germline CDR1 ENHRY, CDR2 SYGVKD. Trimming took 3 bases from V and 5 from J, leaving 11 bases between them. The CDR3 is 15 amino acids. DNA for the CDR3: TGTGCCATCAGTGACGGTCGGGGCAATAATTCACCCCTCCACTTT. Translating gives CAISDGRGNNSPLHF.

In its sample, this clonotype was seen a few times. The gene calls are TRBV7-9 and TRBJ2-3; no clear D. CDR1 and CDR2 from the germline V gene are SEHNR and FQNEAQ (reference sequence). V gave up 0 bases and J gave up 4 bases, with 8 bases separating them. There are 14 residues in the CDR3. CDR3 sequence reads: CASSLALVADTQYF. As DNA, the CDR3 is TGTGCCAGCAGCTTAGCGTTGGTAGCAGATACGCAGTATTTT. The full variable domain, with the rest looked up from reference TRBV7-9 and TRBJ2-3, is DTGVSQNPRHKITKRGQNVTFRCDPISEHNRLYWYRQTLGQGPEFLTYFQNEAQLEKSRLLSDRFSAERPKGSFSTLEIQRTEQGDSAMYLCASSLALVADTQYFGPGTRLTVL.

The chain is built from TRBV12-3 or TRBV12-4 and TRBJ2-1, with TRBD2 matching over 7 bases. Trimming took 0 bases from V and 6 from J; bases not matched to a gene: 5. This CDR3 spans 15 amino acids. The CDR3 here is CASSLAGRGSNEQFF. In DNA, the CDR3 is TGTGCCAGCAGTTTAGCGGGGAGGGGCTCCAATGAGCAGTTCTTC.

The chain joins TRBV20-1 to TRBJ2-5; 14 positions agree with TRBD2. The ends lost 6 bases at V and 4 bases at J; junction bases unmatched: 4. This CDR3 contains 14 residues. Germline CDR1 and CDR2: DFQATT and SNEGSKA (reference sequence). The CDR3 here is CSAGGLAGVETQYF. For the CDR3, the DNA is TGCAGTGCAGGGGGACTAGCGGGAGTAGAGACCCAGTACTTC.

This clonotype was observed a few times. V gene TRBV7-9 combines with J gene TRBJ2-7; 8 nucleotides match TRBD2. Per the germline V gene, CDR1 is SEHNR and CDR2 is FQNEAQ (reference sequence). This CDR3 is 16 amino acids long. After removal of 3 bases from V and 3 bases from J, the junction contained 10 bases not matched to a gene. For the CDR3, the DNA is TGTGCCAGCAGCTTCTCTATCGGGGGGGAAAGCTACGAGCAGTACTTC. Translating it yields CASSFSIGGESYEQYF.

The chain is built from TRBV27 and TRBJ2-7, with 7 bases aligning to TRBD2. V lost 6 bases, J lost 5 bases, and 10 bases stayed unmatched. The CDR3 is 14 residues long. Germline CDR1 MNHEY, CDR2 SMNVEV (reference sequence). The CDR3 sequence is CASSLGSGFNEQYF. DNA of the CDR3: TGTGCCAGCAGCCTAGGTAGCGGGTTCAACGAGCAGTACTTC.

The CDR3 DNA follows: TGTGCCATTGCGGGCCCCGCGGCCGATCTGCAGTACTTC. Translating it yields CAIAGPAADLQYF. The V call is TRBV10-3, the J call TRBJ2-7, with D possibly TRBD2 on 5 matching bases. This CDR3 spans 13 amino acids. V lost 9 bases to trimming and J lost 9 bases, with 21 bases between them. The germline V gene encodes CDR1 ENHRY and CDR2 SYGVKD.

The chain is built from TRBV3-1 and TRBJ2-7; D remains unclear. The J call could be wrong; TRBJ2-5 is a better fit for the DNA end. The CDR3 consists of 15 residues. Germline V gene sequence: CDR1 LGHDT, CDR2 YNNKEL (reference sequence). The CDR3 here is CASSQGLRGSGTQYF. CDR3 DNA sequence: TGTGCCAGCAGCCAAGGCCTGCGAGGCTCCGGGACCCAGTACTTC.

The rearrangement joins TRBV10-2 to TRBJ1-6; D is unresolved. Germline lookup yields CDR1 WSHSY and CDR2 SAAADI. Trimming stripped 4 bases from V and 7 bases from J, with 14 bases between. The CDR3 covers 15 residues. The CDR3 loop reads CASSGVGGGNSPLHF. In DNA, the CDR3 is TGCGCCAGCAGTGGTGTGGGTGGAGGGAATTCACCCCTCCACTTT.

Details on this clonotype: At one end, the junction sequence differs from germline, possibly due to a read error. The chain recombines TRBV12-5 with TRBJ2-3; 11 bases agree with TRBD2. The CDR3 spans 15 residues. Germline V gene lookup returns CDR1 LGHNT and CDR2 FRNRAP. This chain's CDR3 is CASGPSGTSGDMQYF. In DNA, the CDR3 is TGTGCTAGTGGCCCTTCAGGGACTAGCGGAGATATGCAGTATTTT.

The chain carries TRBV9 and TRBJ1-3; D gene uncertain. CDR3 length equals 13 residues. The V end was cut by 4 bases, the J end by 5 bases, with 10 bases between. Germline V gene lookup returns CDR1 SGDLS and CDR2 YYNGEE. The CDR3 DNA reads as TGTGCCAGCAGCCTGGAGCCTCGAAACACCATATATTTT. Translating gives CASSLEPRNTIYF.

The chain is built from TRBV2 and TRBJ2-5, with D possibly matching TRBD2 (6 bases). The DNA end lines up better with TRBJ2-7; the J call may be wrong. Germline-derived CDR1 and CDR2 are SNHLY and FYNNEI. The CDR3 loop spans 12 amino acids. The CDR3: CASRRDVGEQYF. CDR3 DNA: TGTGCCAGCAGGCGGGACGTTGGCGAGCAGTACTTC.

V usage is TRBV27 and J usage is TRBJ2-3, with TRBD2 as a possible D gene (6 bases). CDR3 length: 17 residues. With 5 bases removed from V and 2 bases from J, the gap between germline ends came to 20 bases. CDR1 and CDR2 from the germline V gene are MNHEY and SMNVEV (reference sequence). The CDR3 nucleotides read TGTGCCAGCAGTCCGTTCTCGCGGGGTGGTTACACAGATACGCAGTATTTT. This translates into CASSPFSRGGYTDTQYF.